This T cell receptor (beta chain) comes out of a study of blood T cell repertoires in COVID-19. Produced via immunoSEQ multiplex PCR; TCRdb's table is partial and in-frame only. The table includes roughly 320,000 clones, 85% to 95% detected once. Donors were grouped by their self-reported clinical history. The CDR3 is 13 residues long. The V and J ends lost 0 bases and 7 bases respectively, with 8 bases between them. Germline loops: CDR1 KGHDR, CDR2 SFDVKD. The source is a woman in her twenties or thirties who had been exposed to COVID-19. The chain uses TRBV24-1 and TRBJ1-1, with D hard to call. The sequencing sample was made of PBMCs or T cells enriched from blood (not recorded which). As DNA, the CDR3 is TGTGCCACCAGTGATTTGTGGGCCTATGAAGCTTTCTTT. It codes for CATSDLWAYEAFF.